This T cell receptor (beta chain) is drawn from a study of OX40 agonist ivuxolimab in advanced cancers. In the study overall: The costimulatory receptor OX40 (CD134) was targeted by ivuxolimab, a fully human IgG2 agonistic monoclonal antibody. Intravenous ivuxolimab was administered to patients every 2 weeks at six dose levels: 0.01, 0.1, 0.3, 1.5, 3 and 10 mg/kg. Of the roughly 53 patients in dose escalation, around 20 had hepatocellular carcinoma, some 15 had melanoma, 9 had renal cell carcinoma and 9 had head and neck cancer. In the dose-escalation cohort, 82.7% of patients were male, and the mean age was approximately 64 years, with a range of about 23 to 90. Prior anti-PD-1, anti-PD-L1 or anti-CTLA-4 therapy was permitted, and approximately 40% of dose-escalation patients had received checkpoint inhibitors. Partial responses occurred in three dose-escalation patients: two with cutaneous melanoma and one with hepatocellular carcinoma. The point of sequencing TCRbeta in the periphery was to test whether ivuxolimab changed TCR sequence diversity and drove clonal T-cell expansion. The paper describes the monotherapy dose-escalation part (N of about 54 patients) of the phase I trial of ivuxolimab.

In regard to this clone: Its antigen is not yet known. The input lacks base qualities; no much larger clone sits a single base away.

Genomic DNA was extracted from sorted cells for sequencing of the TCRbeta CDR3 region. The immunoSEQ Assay was used to sequence the TCRbeta CDR3 regions. TCRdb carries this immuneACCESS record with in-frame sequences only. Its versions omit some clonotypes, under half of them owing to an unresolved V gene in the studies checked, with the rest unexplained. The sample has 70,000 or so clones on record, approximately 84% of them singletons. The ten top clones hold 15% to 20% of the sample. V has 5 bases trimmed and J has 2 bases trimmed; junction bases matching no gene number 10. The CDR3 starts with the cysteine, ends with the phenylalanine, and has 16 residues. Kept here is only the CDR3 DNA, which spans 48 bases and is read in frame from base 1. Taken from the germline V gene (reference sequence), the CDR1 and CDR2 loops are SEHNR and FQNEAQ. The trial excluded patients who had a history of autoimmune disease or who were on systemic immunosuppression. Peripheral blood for TCR sequencing was drawn from every dose cohort at baseline, at cycle 4 day 1 and at cycle 7 day 1. The samples were drawn from a first-in-human, open-label, multicenter phase I dose-escalation trial of ivuxolimab. The trial enrolled adults with locally advanced or metastatic head and neck squamous cell, hepatocellular, melanoma or renal cell carcinoma. Before TCR sequencing, CD4+ T cells and CD8+ T cells were sorted from peripheral blood as separate populations.

General study outcomes and caveats: Partial responders in the 0.1-3.0 mg/kg groups had among the lowest normalized peripheral clonal expansion, especially among CD8+ T cells. Which antigens the clonally expanded peripheral T cells were specific for was not determined. Low levels of normalized T-cell clonal expansion were also seen in some patients who did not respond. After ivuxolimab, CD8+ T cells had more expanded clones than CD4+ T cells on average. At doses of 0.1 to 3.0 mg/kg, clonal expansion of both CD4+ and CD8+ blood T cells was observed from baseline to week 6.

The chain links TRBV7-9 with TRBJ1-1, and 8 junction bases match TRBD1. The sequence came from an adult with an advanced solid tumor such as melanoma, head and neck, liver or kidney cancer. The input for sequencing was CD4+ or CD8+ T cells sorted from blood, taken in a trial of the OX40 agonist ivuxolimab. The nucleotide sequence reads as follows: TGTGCCAGCAGCCAACCGCGGACAGGGATAAACACTGAAGCTTTCTTT. It codes for CASSQPRTGINTEAFF.